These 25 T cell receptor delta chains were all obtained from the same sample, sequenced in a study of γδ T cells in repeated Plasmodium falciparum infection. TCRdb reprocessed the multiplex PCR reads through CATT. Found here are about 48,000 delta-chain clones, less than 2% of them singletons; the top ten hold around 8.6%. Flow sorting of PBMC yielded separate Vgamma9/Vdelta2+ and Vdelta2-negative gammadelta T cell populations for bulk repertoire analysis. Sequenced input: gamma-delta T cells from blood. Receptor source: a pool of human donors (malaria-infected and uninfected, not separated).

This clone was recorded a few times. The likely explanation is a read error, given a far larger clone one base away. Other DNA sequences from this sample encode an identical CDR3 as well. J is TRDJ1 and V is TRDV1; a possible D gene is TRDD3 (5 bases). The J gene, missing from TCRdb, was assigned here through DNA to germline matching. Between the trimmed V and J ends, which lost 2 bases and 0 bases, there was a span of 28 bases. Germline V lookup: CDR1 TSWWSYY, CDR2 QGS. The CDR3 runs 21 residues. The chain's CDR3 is CALGECHLDRGGYGYTDKLIF. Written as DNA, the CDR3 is TGTGCTCTTGGGGAATGCCACCTAGACCGCGGGGGGTACGGGTACACCGATAAACTCATCTTT.

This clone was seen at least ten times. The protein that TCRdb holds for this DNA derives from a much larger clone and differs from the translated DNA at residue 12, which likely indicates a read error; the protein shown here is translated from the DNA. This CDR3 is CALGVHRAQVEHTDKLIF. The CDR3 bases are TGTGCTCTTGGGGTCCATCGAGCCCAGGTCGAGCACACCGATAAACTCATCTTT. The chain combines TRDV1 with TRDJ1; no clear D gene. TCRdb lists no J gene, so it was determined here by aligning the DNA to germline. Germline V CDR1 and CDR2: TSWWSYY, QGS. This CDR3 comprises 18 residues. With 4 bases removed from V and 0 bases from J, the gap between germline ends came to 21 bases.

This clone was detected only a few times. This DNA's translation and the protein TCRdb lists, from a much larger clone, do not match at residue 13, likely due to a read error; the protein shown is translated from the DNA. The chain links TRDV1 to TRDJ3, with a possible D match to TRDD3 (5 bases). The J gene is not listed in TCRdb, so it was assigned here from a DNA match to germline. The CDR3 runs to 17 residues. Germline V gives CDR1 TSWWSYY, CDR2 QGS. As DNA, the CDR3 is TGTGCTCTTGGGGAAAACCTCCTCTCCTGGGACACCGGACAGATGTTTTTC. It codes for CALGENLLSWDTGQMFF.

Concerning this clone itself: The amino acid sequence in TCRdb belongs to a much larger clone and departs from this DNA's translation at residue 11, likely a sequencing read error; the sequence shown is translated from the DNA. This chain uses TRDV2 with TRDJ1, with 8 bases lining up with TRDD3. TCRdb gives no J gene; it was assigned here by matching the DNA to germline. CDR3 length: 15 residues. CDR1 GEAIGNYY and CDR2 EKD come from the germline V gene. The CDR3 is CACDVLGVYTNKLIF. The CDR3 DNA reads TGTGCCTGTGACGTACTGGGGGTTTACACCAATAAACTCATCTTT.

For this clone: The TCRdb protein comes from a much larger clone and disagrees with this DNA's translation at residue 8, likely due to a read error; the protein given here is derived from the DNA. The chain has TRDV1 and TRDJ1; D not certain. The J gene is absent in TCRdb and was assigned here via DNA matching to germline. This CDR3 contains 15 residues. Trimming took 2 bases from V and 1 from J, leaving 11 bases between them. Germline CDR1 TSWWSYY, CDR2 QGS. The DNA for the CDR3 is TGTGCTCTTGGGGAAAGGAAGTGTCTCACCGATAAACTCATCTTT. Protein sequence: CALGERKCLTDKLIF.

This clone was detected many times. In nucleotides, the CDR3 is TGTGCCTGTGACAGTCTTCCTGTACTGGGGGACACCGATAAACTCATCTTT. This gives the protein CACDSLPVLGDTDKLIF. The rearrangement joins TRDV2 to TRDJ1; 8 bases are shared with TRDD3. The J gene, missing from TCRdb, was assigned here through DNA to germline matching. This CDR3 comprises 17 residues. Germline V lookup: CDR1 GEAIGNYY, CDR2 EKD. V lost 2 bases to trimming and J lost 0 bases; unmatched junction nucleotides: 10.

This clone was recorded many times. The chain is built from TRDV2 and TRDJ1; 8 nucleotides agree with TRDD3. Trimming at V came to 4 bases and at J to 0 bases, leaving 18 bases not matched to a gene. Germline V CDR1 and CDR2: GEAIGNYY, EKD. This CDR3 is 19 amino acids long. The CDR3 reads CACDFLGDRHPEYTDKLIF. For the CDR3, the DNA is TGTGCCTGTGATTTCCTGGGGGACCGCCACCCCGAGTACACCGATAAACTCATCTTT.

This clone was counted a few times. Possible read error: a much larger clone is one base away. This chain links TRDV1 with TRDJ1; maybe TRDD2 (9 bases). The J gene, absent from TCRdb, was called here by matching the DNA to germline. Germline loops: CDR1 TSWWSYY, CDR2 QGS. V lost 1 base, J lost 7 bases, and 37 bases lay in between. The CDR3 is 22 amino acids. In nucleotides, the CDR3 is TGTGCTCTTGGGGAACCCCCTGCCTTCCTACGAGAAGGTTTCTGGGGGACGCTTAAACTCATCTTT. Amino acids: CALGEPPAFLREGFWGTLKLIF.

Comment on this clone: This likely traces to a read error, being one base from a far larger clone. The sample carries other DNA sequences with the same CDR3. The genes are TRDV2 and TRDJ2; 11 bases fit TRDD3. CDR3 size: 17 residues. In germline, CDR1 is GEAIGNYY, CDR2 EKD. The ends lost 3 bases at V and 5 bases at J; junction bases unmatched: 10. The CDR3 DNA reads TGTGCCTGTGACGTCGACTGGGGGATAAGGTTAACAGCACAACTCTTCTTT. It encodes CACDVDWGIRLTAQLFF.

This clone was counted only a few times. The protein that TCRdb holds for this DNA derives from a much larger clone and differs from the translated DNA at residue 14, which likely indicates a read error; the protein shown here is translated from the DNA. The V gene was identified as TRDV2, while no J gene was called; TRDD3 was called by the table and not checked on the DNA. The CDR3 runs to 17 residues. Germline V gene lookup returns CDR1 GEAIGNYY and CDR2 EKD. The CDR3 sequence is CACERLGDTHDTDNLIF. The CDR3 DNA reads TGTGCCTGTGAGAGACTCGGGGATACGCATGACACCGATAATCTCATCTTT.

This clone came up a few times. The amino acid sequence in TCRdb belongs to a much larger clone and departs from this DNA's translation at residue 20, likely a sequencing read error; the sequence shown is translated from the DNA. The CDR3 bases are TGTGCCTGTGACACCGGCTTCTTTACTGGGGGATTCGCTGAGGACACCGATAAACTCACCTTT. This translates into CACDTGFFTGGFAEDTDKLTF. The V gene corresponds to TRDV2; no J gene was called; the table's D call, TRDD3, was not checked against the DNA. The V gene's germline CDR1 is GEAIGNYY and CDR2 EKD. The CDR3 has 21 amino acids.

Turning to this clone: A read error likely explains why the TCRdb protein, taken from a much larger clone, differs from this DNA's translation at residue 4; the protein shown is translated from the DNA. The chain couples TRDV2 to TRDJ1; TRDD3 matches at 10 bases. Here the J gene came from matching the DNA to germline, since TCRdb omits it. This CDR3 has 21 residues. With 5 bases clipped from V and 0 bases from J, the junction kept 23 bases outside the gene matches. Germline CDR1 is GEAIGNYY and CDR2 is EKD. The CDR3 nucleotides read TGTGCCTGTGGGAGGTTACCGGAACACAAGGGGGATACGGGGTACACCGATAAACTCATCTTT. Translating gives CACGRLPEHKGDTGYTDKLIF.

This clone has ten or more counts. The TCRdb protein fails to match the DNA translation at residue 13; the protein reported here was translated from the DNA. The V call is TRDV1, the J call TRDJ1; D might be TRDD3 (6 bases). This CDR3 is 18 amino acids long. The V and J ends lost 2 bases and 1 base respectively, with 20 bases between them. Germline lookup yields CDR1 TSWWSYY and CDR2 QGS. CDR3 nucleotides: TGTGCTCTTGGGGAAACGAGCCCTTCGCTGGGGCCCACCGATAAACTCATCTTT. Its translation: CALGETSPSLGPTDKLIF.

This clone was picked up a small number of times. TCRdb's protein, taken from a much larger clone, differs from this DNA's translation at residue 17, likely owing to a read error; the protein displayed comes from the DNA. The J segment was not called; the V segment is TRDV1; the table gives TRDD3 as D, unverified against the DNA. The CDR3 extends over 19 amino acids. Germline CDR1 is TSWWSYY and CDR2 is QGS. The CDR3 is CALGELCSWGIRDGDKPIF. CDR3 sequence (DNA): TGTGCTCTTGGGGAACTGTGTTCTTGGGGGATACGGGACGGCGATAAACCCATCTTT.

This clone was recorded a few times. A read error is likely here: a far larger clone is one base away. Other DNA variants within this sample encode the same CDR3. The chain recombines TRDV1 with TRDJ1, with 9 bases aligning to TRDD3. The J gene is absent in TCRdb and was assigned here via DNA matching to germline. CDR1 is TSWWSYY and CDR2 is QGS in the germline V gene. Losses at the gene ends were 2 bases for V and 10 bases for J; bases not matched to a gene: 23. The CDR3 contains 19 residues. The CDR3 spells CALGENLLTVPVGDKGLIF. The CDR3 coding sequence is TGTGCTCTTGGGGAAAACCTCCTGACCGTACCCGTGGGGGATAAGGGACTCATCTTT.

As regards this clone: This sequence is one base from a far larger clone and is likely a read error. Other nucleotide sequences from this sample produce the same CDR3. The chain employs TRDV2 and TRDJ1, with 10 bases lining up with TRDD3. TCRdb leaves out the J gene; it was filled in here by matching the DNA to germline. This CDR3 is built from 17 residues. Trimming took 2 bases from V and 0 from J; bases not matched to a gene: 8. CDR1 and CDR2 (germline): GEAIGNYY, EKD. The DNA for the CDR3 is TGTGCCTGTGACAAGCTGGGGGATAAAACTAACACCGATAAACTCATCTTT. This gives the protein CACDKLGDKTNTDKLIF.

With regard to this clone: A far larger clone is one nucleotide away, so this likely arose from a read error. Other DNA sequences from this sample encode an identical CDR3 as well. The chain's CDR3 is CALGETKPPRYWGCATDKLIF. As DNA, the CDR3 is TGTGCTCTTGGGGAGACCAAACCACCCCGGTACTGGGGATGCGCCACCGATAAACTCATCTTT. The V gene is TRDV1, the J gene TRDJ1, with 7 positions matching TRDD3. TCRdb leaves out the J gene; it was filled in here by matching the DNA to germline. Germline trimming cut 3 bases from V and 1 base from J; bases unmatched to any gene: 23. This CDR3 is built from 21 residues. Per germline, CDR1 TSWWSYY and CDR2 QGS.

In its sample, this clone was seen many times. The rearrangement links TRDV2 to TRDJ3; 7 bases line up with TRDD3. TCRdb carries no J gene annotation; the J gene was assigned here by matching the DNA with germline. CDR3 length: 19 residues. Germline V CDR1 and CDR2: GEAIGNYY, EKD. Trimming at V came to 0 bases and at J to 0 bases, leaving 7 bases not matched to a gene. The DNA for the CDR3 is TGTGCCTGTGACACCGTCCTGGGGGGCCACTCCTGGGACACCCGACAGATGTTTTTC. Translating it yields CACDTVLGGHSWDTRQMFF.

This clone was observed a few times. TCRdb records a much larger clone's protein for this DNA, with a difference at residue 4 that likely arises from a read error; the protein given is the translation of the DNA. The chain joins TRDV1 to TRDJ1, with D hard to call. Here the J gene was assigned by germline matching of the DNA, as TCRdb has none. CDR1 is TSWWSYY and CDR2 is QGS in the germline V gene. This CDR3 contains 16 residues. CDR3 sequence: CALRERWSSYTDKLIF. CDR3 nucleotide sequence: TGTGCTCTTAGGGAAAGGTGGTCCTCGTACACCGATAAACTCATCTTT.

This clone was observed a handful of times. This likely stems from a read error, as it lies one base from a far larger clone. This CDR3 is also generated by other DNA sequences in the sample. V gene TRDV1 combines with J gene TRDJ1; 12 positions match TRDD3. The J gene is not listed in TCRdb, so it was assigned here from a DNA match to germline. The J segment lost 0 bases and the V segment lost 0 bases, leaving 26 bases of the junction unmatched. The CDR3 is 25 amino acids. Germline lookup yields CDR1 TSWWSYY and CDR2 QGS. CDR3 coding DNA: TGTGCTCTTGGGGAACTGTTTCACACTCTGCGATTTCCTGGGGGATACGCGGGGTACACCGATAAACTCATCTTT. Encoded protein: CALGELFHTLRFPGGYAGYTDKLIF.

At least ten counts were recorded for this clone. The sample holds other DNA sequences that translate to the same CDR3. The CDR3 loop reads CALGEVALPRGWGIQTDKLIF. CDR3 nucleotide sequence: TGTGCTCTTGGGGAAGTGGCACTTCCTAGAGGCTGGGGGATACAGACCGATAAACTCATCTTT. V and J are TRDV1 and TRDJ1; 11 bases map to TRDD3. The CDR3 has 21 amino acids. Trimming cost V 2 bases and J 2 bases; bases outside gene matches: 19. Per the germline V gene, CDR1 is TSWWSYY and CDR2 is QGS.

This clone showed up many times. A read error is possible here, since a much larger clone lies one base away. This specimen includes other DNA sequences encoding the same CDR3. The CDR3 spells CALGDPFPTYGVEFKLIF. CDR3 DNA: TGTGCTCTTGGGGACCCCTTTCCCACTTATGGTGTGGAGTTTAAACTCATCTTT. The chain couples TRDV1 to TRDJ1; D ambiguous. Germline V gene lookup returns CDR1 TSWWSYY and CDR2 QGS. V lost 3 bases, J lost 7 bases, and 27 bases lay in between. There are 18 residues in the CDR3.

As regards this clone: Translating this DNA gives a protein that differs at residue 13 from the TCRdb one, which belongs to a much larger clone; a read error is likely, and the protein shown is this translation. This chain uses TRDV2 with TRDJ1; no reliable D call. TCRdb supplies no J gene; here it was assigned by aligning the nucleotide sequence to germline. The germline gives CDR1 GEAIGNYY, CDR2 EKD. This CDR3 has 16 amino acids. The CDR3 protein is CACDQCRPSKPDRLIF. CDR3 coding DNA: TGTGCCTGTGACCAATGCCGCCCCTCCAAGCCCGATAGACTCATCTTT.

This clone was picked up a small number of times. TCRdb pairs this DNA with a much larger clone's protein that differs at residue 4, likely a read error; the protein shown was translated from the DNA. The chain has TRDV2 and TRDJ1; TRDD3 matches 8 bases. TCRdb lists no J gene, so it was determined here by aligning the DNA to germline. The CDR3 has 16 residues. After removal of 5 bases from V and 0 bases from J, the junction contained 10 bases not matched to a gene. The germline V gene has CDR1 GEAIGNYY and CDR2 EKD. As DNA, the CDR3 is TGTGCCTGTGGCGCAATGGGGGATTCTTACACCGATAAACTCATCTTT. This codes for CACGAMGDSYTDKLIF.

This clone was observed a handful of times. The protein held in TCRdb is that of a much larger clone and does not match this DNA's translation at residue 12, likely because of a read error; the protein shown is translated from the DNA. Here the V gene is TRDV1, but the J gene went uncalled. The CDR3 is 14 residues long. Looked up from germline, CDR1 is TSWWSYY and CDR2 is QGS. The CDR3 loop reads CALGGSGSIAQPFF. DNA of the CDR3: TGTGCTCTTGGGGGCTCCGGATCGATAGCACAACCCTTCTTT.